A selection of T cell receptor beta chains follows, all from one sample in a study of graft-versus-host responses after intestinal transplantation. Measured with immunoSEQ multiplex PCR; TCRdb has only the in-frame clones, and not every one. The data contain 75,000 to 100,000 clones, around 83% of them seen just once; the ten biggest clones take up about 17%. These receptors lack a known antigen. The material was unstimulated CD8+ T cells sorted from spleen or lymph node cells, obtained before intestinal transplant. Every receptor here comes from a human donor who received an intestinal transplant. CDR3s include the opening cysteine and the closing phenylalanine or tryptophan. A D gene is named only where the DNA matches it firmly. Rows may omit the clone size; those that give it use once, few, many or a size class.

cdr3_nt cdr3_aa d_call clone_size j_call v_call
TGTGCCAGCAGCTTGGTGTCAGGGGGCAATGAGCAGTTCTTC CASSLVSGGNEQFF TRBD1 . TRBJ2-1 TRBV5-8
TGTGCCAGCAGCTTAGACAGGTTACAAGAGACCCAGTACTTC CASSLDRLQETQYF . once TRBJ2-5 TRBV13
TGTGCCAGCAGCCAATCCCCCAGCCTCTCTGGAAACACCATATATTTT CASSQSPSLSGNTIYF . . TRBJ1-3 TRBV16
TGTGCCAGCAGTCTTAGCGGAATGGGGACCGGGGAGCTGTTTTTT CASSLSGMGTGELFF . . TRBJ2-2 TRBV28
TGCGCCAGCAGCTTCGGACAGTCGGCGTACTACGAGCAGTACTTC CASSFGQSAYYEQYF . . TRBJ2-7 TRBV5-1
TGCGCCAGCAGCCAAGATCGTCTACGAGGCTACGAGCAGTACTTC CASSQDRLRGYEQYF . . TRBJ2-7 TRBV4-3
TGTGCCAGCAGACCGGGACAAAACTCTGGAAACACCATATATTTT CASRPGQNSGNTIYF . once TRBJ1-3 TRBV28
TGTGCCAGCACCGTAGGGGCCCCTGGGGATACGCAGTATTTT CASTVGAPGDTQYF . few TRBJ2-3 TRBV6-5
TGTGCCATCAGTGTTGTGGGGGAGGCCTACAATGAGCAGTTCTTC CAISVVGEAYNEQFF . . TRBJ2-1 TRBV10-3
TGTGCCAGCAGTCCGTTTCGGAAAGTATACAATGAGCAGTTCTTC CASSPFRKVYNEQFF . . TRBJ2-1 TRBV28
TGTGCCAGCAGCTCTCGAGACCGAGGATTAAATGAAAAACTGTTTTTT CASSSRDRGLNEKLFF . . TRBJ1-4 TRBV13
TGTGCCAGCAGCTTATTCCCCTTACCCTGGGGGGCGCTGGGGCCAGATACGCAGTATTTT CASSLFPLPWGALGPDTQYF . once TRBJ2-3 TRBV7-6
TGTGCCAGCAGCTTAACGGGGGACACAGATACGCAGTATTTT CASSLTGDTDTQYF . . TRBJ2-3 TRBV7-3
TGTGCCACCCTCAATCCGGGACTCAGCACAGATACGCAGTATTTT CATLNPGLSTDTQYF . . TRBJ2-3 TRBV6-5
TGTGCCAGCAACCAGTTCGGCCGGCCTATTGACACTGAAGCTTTCTTT CASNQFGRPIDTEAFF . . TRBJ1-1 TRBV27
TGTGCCAGCAGCTTGGGACAATCCTACGAGCAGTACTTC CASSLGQSYEQYF . . TRBJ2-7 TRBV5-6
TGTGCCAGCAGGCTGACAGGGGGCGACGGCTACACCTTC CASRLTGGDGYTF TRBD1 . TRBJ1-2 TRBV28
TGTGCCAGCAGCTTAGGGGCTAGCGAGCAAGAGACCCAGTACTTC CASSLGASEQETQYF . . TRBJ2-5 TRBV11-2
TGTGCCAGCAGTGACTCCGGGGACGGCTGGACTAGCGGACTCTTCTACGAGCAGTACTTC CASSDSGDGWTSGLFYEQYF TRBD2 . TRBJ2-7 TRBV6-4
TGTGCCAGCAGTTACGGGACAGAGAACACCGGGGAGCTGTTTTTT CASSYGTENTGELFF TRBD1 few TRBJ2-2 TRBV6-5
TGTGCCAGCAGTTTAGTTGGACCTAGCTCCTACAATGAGCAGTTCTTC CASSLVGPSSYNEQFF . once TRBJ2-1 TRBV27
TGCGCCAGCAGCAGGACAGGGCGCGAGCAGTACTTC CASSRTGREQYF TRBD1 . TRBJ2-7 TRBV5-1
TGCAGCGTTGCACAGGGCCTCTCCTACGAGCAGTACTTC CSVAQGLSYEQYF . . TRBJ2-7 TRBV29-1